The clone carrying this TCR beta chain was seen ten or more times. Antigen: not known. V shed 4 bases and J 1 base; nucleotides not matched to a gene: 3. This CDR3 is 16 amino acids long. Germline CDR1 reads ENHRY; CDR2 reads SYGVKD. This record comes from a study of identical twins. General study points: Low generation-probability sequences were in excess among twin-shared out-of-frame alpha sequences. Beta clonotypes that were abundant in cord blood contained fewer insertions, a pattern absent from memory repertoires. Twins' excess sharing was less marked for out-of-frame beta sequences.

Each cDNA held unique molecular identifiers, and template switching gave it a universal primer site. From the 5' RACE reads, TCRdb called clonotypes with MiXCR, one entry per CDR3 protein. The sample holds some 1,600,000 distinct CDR3 sequences; roughly 35% are singletons and the top ten take more than 0.25%. This clonotype was sampled from a newborn girl in good health. V usage is TRBV10-3 and J usage is TRBJ2-5; 13 positions agree with TRBD2. Sequencing used cord blood. CDR3 sequence: CAISVGLAGTQETQYF. The DNA of the CDR3 is TGTGCCATCAGTGTGGGACTAGCGGGGACCCAAGAGACCCAGTACTTC.